Each of the 30 T cell receptor beta chains below was sequenced from the same sample in a study of identifying expanded T cells in peripheral blood (dated by TCRdb to between 2018 and 2021). Receptor libraries were prepared by the immunoSEQ multiplex PCR assay. The clones in this table, taken by TCRdb from immuneACCESS, are in-frame only. Not every clone is retained; where verified, under half of the shortfall comes from an unresolved V gene, and the cause of the rest is unknown. The sample table contains approximately 130,000 clones; only one count was recorded for less than 90% of them. 7% to 10% of the sample lies in the top ten. Sequencing input: blood. The source is a person aged 18 to 70 in good health.

V gene TRBV2 combines with J gene TRBJ2-5; 10 positions match TRBD1. Germline CDR1 SNHLY, CDR2 FYNNEI. There are 13 residues in the CDR3. The J segment lost 5 bases and the V segment lost 3 bases, leaving 0 bases of the junction unmatched. The CDR3 is CASSEDRGETQYF. The CDR3 coding sequence is TGTGCCAGCAGTGAGGACAGGGGGGAGACCCAGTACTTC.

The chain uses TRBV18 and TRBJ1-4; 7 bases match TRBD1. The V and J ends lost 1 base and 8 bases, in that order; junction bases with no gene match: 13. CDR3 length: 17 amino acids. The germline gives CDR1 KGHSH, CDR2 LQKENI. CDR3 nucleotides: TGTGCCAGCTCACCACGACAGGGTACCACTGGATGGGAAAAACTGTTTTTT. As protein: CASSPRQGTTGWEKLFF.

As DNA, the CDR3 is TGTGCCAGCAGCTTGGGCTCGGTCTACGAGCAGTACTTC. This gives the protein CASSLGSVYEQYF. This chain links TRBV7-9 with TRBJ2-7; D gene ambiguous. The V gene lost 3 bases and the J gene lost 3 bases, with 9 bases spanning the gap. The CDR3 has 13 amino acids. The V gene's germline CDR1 is SEHNR and CDR2 FQNEAQ (reference sequence).

This chain links TRBV9 with TRBJ1-6; D possibly corresponds to TRBD1 (5 bases). V lost 3 bases to trimming and J lost 5 bases, with 12 bases between them. The CDR3 is 15 amino acids. Germline-derived CDR1 and CDR2 are SGDLS and YYNGEE. The CDR3 bases are TGTGCCAGCAGCGCCAGGGACGGGAATAATTCACCCCTCCACTTT. Its protein is CASSARDGNNSPLHF. Drawing the rest from reference TRBV9 and TRBJ1-6, the complete variable domain is DSGVTQTPKHLITATGQRVTLRCSPRSGDLSVYWYQQSLDQGLQFLIQYYNGEERAKGNILERFSAQQFPDLHSELNLSSLELGDSALYFCASSARDGNNSPLHFGNGTRLTVT.

This clone was picked up one time. The chain couples TRBV5-1 to TRBJ2-2, with 8 bases fitting TRBD1. Per the germline V gene, CDR1 is SGHRS and CDR2 is YFSETQ. The CDR3 is made up of 14 amino acids. Trimming removed 7 bases from V and 6 bases from J; junction bases left unmatched: 8. CDR3 region: CASEDRVGAGELFF. CDR3 nucleotide sequence: TGCGCCAGCGAGGACAGGGTAGGCGCCGGGGAGCTGTTTTTT.

The rearrangement links TRBV28 to TRBJ2-2; D call uncertain. V was clipped by 7 bases and J by 4 bases, with 10 bases between them. CDR3 length: 13 amino acids. Germline V lookup: CDR1 MDHEN, CDR2 SYDVKM. The CDR3 nucleotides are TGTGCCAGCAAATTATCGTCCACCGGGGAGCTGTTTTTT. Translated: CASKLSSTGELFF.

The genes are TRBV21-1 and TRBJ1-5. TRBV21-1 is shown as a pseudogene. This CDR3 contains 16 residues. Written as DNA, the CDR3 is TGTGCCAGCAGCAAGCGGGCGCAGCCCCGCAATCAGCCCCAGCATTTT. It yields the protein CASSKRAQPRNQPQHF.

This chain connects TRBV27 to TRBJ2-1, with 10 bases matching TRBD2. Per germline, CDR1 MNHEY and CDR2 SMNVEV (reference sequence). V trimming: 5 bases; J trimming: 9 bases; junction bases outside the gene matches: 10. CDR3 length equals 15 residues. The CDR3, as DNA: TGTGCCAGCAGTAGCCTAGCGGGAGTGATGGGTGAGCAGTTCTTC. Translating it yields CASSSLAGVMGEQFF.

This sequence joins TRBV11-2 and TRBJ1-2; maybe TRBD1 (6 bases). The CDR3 consists of 14 residues. The V gene lost 5 bases and the J gene lost 7 bases, with 17 bases spanning the gap. Germline V CDR1 and CDR2: SGHAT, FQNNGV. CDR3 region: CASSQAPGARGYTF. The DNA of the CDR3 is TGTGCCAGCAGCCAAGCCCCGGGGGCGCGTGGCTACACCTTC.

CDR3 coding DNA: TGTGCCAGCAGTCGACAGGGTACCACAGATACGCAGTATTTT. Translated, it gives CASSRQGTTDTQYF. This rearrangement joins TRBV7-3 to TRBJ2-3; 7 positions agree with TRBD1. The CDR3 is made up of 14 amino acids. Trimming took 6 bases from V and 2 from J; bases not matched to a gene: 5. Germline CDR1 reads SGHTA; CDR2 reads FQGTGA.

The DNA of the CDR3 is TGTGCCAGCAGCGCTACCAGGGACAGTTATGGCTACACCTTC. The encoded protein is CASSATRDSYGYTF. The genes are TRBV2 and TRBJ1-2, with 7 bases that match TRBD1. This CDR3 is built from 14 residues. Germline V gives CDR1 SNHLY, CDR2 FYNNEI. V gave up 6 bases and J gave up 5 bases; unmatched junction bases: 9.

This clone has a handful of counts. This chain's CDR3 is CASSLGQAVSEQYF. The CDR3 nucleotides are TGCGCCAGCAGCTTGGGGCAGGCGGTCAGCGAGCAGTACTTC. The V gene is TRBV5-1, the J gene TRBJ2-7; no clear D gene. The germline V and J ends were trimmed by 0 bases and 6 bases, with 13 bases remaining between them. Germline CDR1 and CDR2: SGHRS and YFSETQ. The length of the CDR3 is 14 residues.

This sequence joins TRBV2 and TRBJ2-3; D not certain. CDR1 and CDR2 (germline): SNHLY, FYNNEI. The CDR3 runs to 11 residues. Trimming took off 6 bases at V and 5 bases at J, with 6 bases between the two ends. The CDR3 bases are TGTGCCAGCAGGTTGCAAGATACGCAGTATTTT. This gives the protein CASRLQDTQYF.

The chain is built from TRBV6-5 and TRBJ2-5; D is unresolved. CDR1 and CDR2 (germline): MNHEY, SVGAGI. V was pared by 0 bases and J by 5 bases, with 10 bases between. The CDR3 loop spans 14 amino acids. CDR3 in amino acids: CASSYSLRGETQYF. In DNA, the CDR3 is TGTGCCAGCAGTTACTCGTTAAGAGGCGAGACCCAGTACTTC.

The gene calls are TRBV5-1 and TRBJ2-7, with D uncertain. Germline V lookup: CDR1 SGHRS, CDR2 YFSETQ. The CDR3 runs 12 residues. V was cut by 1 base and J by 3 bases, with 5 bases left in between. CDR3 DNA: TGCGCCAGCAGCTTGTTGGACTACGAGCAGTACTTC. Translated: CASSLLDYEQYF.

The gene calls are TRBV5-1 and TRBJ1-3, with 9 bases that match TRBD1. CDR3 length: 17 residues. V lost 0 bases, J lost 4 bases, and 8 bases stayed unmatched. Germline CDR1 reads SGHRS; CDR2 reads YFSETQ. The CDR3 DNA sequence: TGCGCCAGCAGCTTGGGTCCCGGGACAGGGTCAGGAAACACCATATATTTT. The encoded protein is CASSLGPGTGSGNTIYF.

This clone was counted a single time. The rearrangement joins TRBV28 to TRBJ2-3; D remains ambiguous. Deletions cut 6 bases from V and 0 bases from J, with 13 bases between. There are 15 residues in the CDR3. Germline loops: CDR1 MDHEN, CDR2 SYDVKM. The CDR3 reads CASRDRQTSTDTQYF. The DNA for the CDR3 is TGTGCCAGCAGAGATAGGCAGACTAGCACAGATACGCAGTATTTT.

This clone was picked up one time. This chain connects TRBV28 to TRBJ2-5, with 8 bases that match TRBD1. The trim removed 6 bases at V and 5 bases at J, leaving 11 bases unmatched. Germline CDR1 MDHEN, CDR2 SYDVKM. The CDR3 runs 15 residues. CDR3 region: CASSSGAGGRETQYF. The CDR3, as DNA: TGTGCCAGCAGCTCTGGGGCAGGGGGCAGGGAGACCCAGTACTTC.

The CDR3 DNA follows: TGTGCCATCAGCCGGACTAGCGGGCGGTCCTACAATGAGCAGTTCTTC. Protein product: CAISRTSGRSYNEQFF. The chain couples TRBV10-3 to TRBJ2-1, with 11 bases that match TRBD2. V shed 6 bases and J 1 base; nucleotides not matched to a gene: 5. This CDR3 contains 16 residues. The germline V gene has CDR1 ENHRY and CDR2 SYGVKD.

The J gene is TRBJ1-2, the V gene TRBV28; 7 bases fit TRBD1. The junction had 5 bases not matched to a gene; V was cut back by 5 bases and J by 8 bases. The germline V gene has CDR1 MDHEN and CDR2 SYDVKM. The CDR3 loop spans 12 amino acids. The CDR3 sequence: CASSRQGKGYTF. CDR3 bases: TGTGCCAGCAGTCGACAGGGTAAGGGCTACACCTTC.

The chain joins TRBV7-2 to TRBJ1-1, with 7 bases aligning to TRBD1. This CDR3 region has 16 residues. V was clipped by 5 bases and J by 6 bases; unmatched bases: 15. CDR1 and CDR2 from the germline V gene are SGHTA and FQGNSA. CDR3 sequence reads: CASSANVGQHGAEAFF. The CDR3 region has the DNA TGTGCCAGCAGCGCAAACGTGGGACAGCATGGGGCTGAAGCTTTCTTT.

The chain employs TRBV5-4 and TRBJ2-1; TRBD1 agrees at 10 bases. Germline V lookup: CDR1 SGHNT, CDR2 YYREEE (reference sequence). The CDR3 runs 14 residues. Trimming removed 5 bases from V and 6 bases from J; junction bases left unmatched: 5. CDR3 in DNA: TGTGCCAGCAGAAGGGACAGGGGCGTCAATGAGCAGTTCTTC. This translates into CASRRDRGVNEQFF.

The chain uses TRBV5-1 and TRBJ2-7; 11 nucleotides match TRBD2. The CDR3 extends over 14 amino acids. Trimming took 2 bases from V and 6 from J; bases not matched to a gene: 4. Per the germline V gene, CDR1 is SGHRS and CDR2 is YFSETQ. CDR3 in DNA: TGCGCCAGCAGCTTCGGGACTAGCGGTTCCGAGCAGTACTTC. Its protein is CASSFGTSGSEQYF. The variable domain in full, completed from reference TRBV5-1 and TRBJ2-7, reads KAGVTQTPRYLIKTRGQQVTLSCSPISGHRSVSWYQQTPGQGLQFLFEYFSETQRNKGNFPGRFSGRQFSNSRSEMNVSTLELGDSALYLCASSFGTSGSEQYFGPGTRLTVT.

This clone was observed a handful of times. Here the CDR3 DNA reads TGTGCCAGCAGTTTAGCCGCCGCCGGGGAGCTGTTTTTT. This gives the protein CASSLAAAGELFF. J is TRBJ2-2 and V is TRBV28; no definite D call. Trimming pared 2 bases from V and 6 bases from J, leaving 7 bases between. This CDR3 has 13 amino acids. Germline V CDR1 and CDR2: MDHEN, SYDVKM.

The rearrangement uses TRBV7-9 and TRBJ2-2, with 8 positions matching TRBD1. After removal of 5 bases from V and 5 bases from J, the junction contained 4 bases not matched to a gene. The CDR3 extends over 14 amino acids. Germline assignment: CDR1 SEHNR and CDR2 FQNEAQ (reference sequence). This chain's CDR3 is CASSPTGATGELFF. The CDR3 DNA is TGTGCCAGCAGCCCGACAGGGGCAACCGGGGAGCTGTTTTTT.

This clone appeared a single time. The CDR3: CASSTRTGGYGYTF. CDR3 nucleotide sequence: TGTGCCAGCAGTACACGGACGGGAGGCTATGGCTACACCTTC. This chain uses TRBV28 with TRBJ1-2, with D unclear. Germline lookup yields CDR1 MDHEN and CDR2 SYDVKM. The germline V and J ends were trimmed by 5 bases and 4 bases, with 14 bases remaining between them. The CDR3 contains 14 residues.

The V and J genes are TRBV6-1 and TRBJ2-3; no clear D gene. Germline lookup yields CDR1 MNHNS and CDR2 SASEGT. This CDR3 is built from 15 residues. The germline V and J ends were trimmed by 7 bases and 0 bases, with 14 bases remaining between them. The CDR3, as DNA: TGTGCCAGCACCCCAGTTTATCCCAGCACAGATACGCAGTATTTT. Encoded protein: CASTPVYPSTDTQYF.

This rearrangement joins TRBV6-5 to TRBJ1-2, with 8 bases identical to TRBD1. V trimming: 2 bases; J trimming: 7 bases; junction bases outside the gene matches: 12. This CDR3 contains 16 residues. Germline lookup yields CDR1 MNHEY and CDR2 SVGAGI. The CDR3 is CASSYARRPGGVGYTF. The CDR3 region has the DNA TGTGCCAGCAGTTACGCCCGCCGCCCAGGGGGCGTTGGCTACACCTTC.

This sequence joins TRBV15 and TRBJ1-5, with D unresolved. CDR1 LNHNV and CDR2 YYDKDF come from the germline V gene (reference sequence). V dropped 0 bases and J dropped 10 bases, with 10 bases sitting between them. This CDR3 spans 13 amino acids. The DNA for the CDR3 is TGTGCCACCAGCAGAGATGTTCGAACTCCCCAGCATTTT. Translating it yields CATSRDVRTPQHF.

The chain uses TRBV27 and TRBJ1-1, with 8 bases aligning to TRBD1. J gave up 1 base and V 6 bases, and 4 bases lay outside the gene matches. This CDR3 is 14 amino acids long. Germline assignment: CDR1 MNHEY and CDR2 SMNVEV (reference sequence). The CDR3: CASRPDRANTEAFF. The DNA of the CDR3 is TGTGCCAGCAGGCCGGACAGGGCGAACACTGAAGCTTTCTTT.